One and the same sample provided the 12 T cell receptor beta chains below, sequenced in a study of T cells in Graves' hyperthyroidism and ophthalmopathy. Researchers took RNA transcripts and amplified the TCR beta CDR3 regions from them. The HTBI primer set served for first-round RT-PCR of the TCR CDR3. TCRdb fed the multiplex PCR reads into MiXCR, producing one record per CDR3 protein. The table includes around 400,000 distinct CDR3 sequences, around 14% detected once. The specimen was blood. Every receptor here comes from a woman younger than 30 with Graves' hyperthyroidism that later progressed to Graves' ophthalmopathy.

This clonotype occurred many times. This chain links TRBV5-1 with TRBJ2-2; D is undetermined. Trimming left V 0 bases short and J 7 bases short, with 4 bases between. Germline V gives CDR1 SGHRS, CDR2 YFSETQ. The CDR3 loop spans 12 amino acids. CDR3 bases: TGCGCCAGCAGCTTGGAAGGCGGGGAGCTGTTTTTT. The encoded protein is CASSLEGGELFF.

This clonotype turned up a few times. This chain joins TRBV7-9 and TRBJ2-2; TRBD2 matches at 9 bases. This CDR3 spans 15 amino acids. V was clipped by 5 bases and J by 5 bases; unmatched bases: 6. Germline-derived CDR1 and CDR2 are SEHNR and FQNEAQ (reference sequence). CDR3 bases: TGTGCCAGCAGCGGAAGCGGGGGGCGGACCGGGGAGCTGTTTTTT. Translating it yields CASSGSGGRTGELFF.

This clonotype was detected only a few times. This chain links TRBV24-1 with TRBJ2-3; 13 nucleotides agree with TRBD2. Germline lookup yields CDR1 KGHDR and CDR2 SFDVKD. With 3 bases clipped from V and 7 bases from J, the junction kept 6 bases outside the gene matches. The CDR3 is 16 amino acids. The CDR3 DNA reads TGTGCCACCAGTGATCAGGGACTAGCGGGACTTTATACGCAGTATTTT. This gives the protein CATSDQGLAGLYTQYF.

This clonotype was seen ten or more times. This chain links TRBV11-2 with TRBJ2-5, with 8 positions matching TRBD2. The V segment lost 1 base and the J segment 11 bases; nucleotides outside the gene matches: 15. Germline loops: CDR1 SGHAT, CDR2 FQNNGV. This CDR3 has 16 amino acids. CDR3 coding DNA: TGTGCCAGCAGCTTAGTTGTACCCGGGACTAGATCTTTACAGTACTTC. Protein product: CASSLVVPGTRSLQYF. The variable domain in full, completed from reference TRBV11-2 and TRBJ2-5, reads EAGVAQSPRYKIIEKRQSVAFWCNPISGHATLYWYQQILGQGPKLLIQFQNNGVVDDSQLPKDRFSAERLKGVDSTLKIQPAKLEDSAVYLCASSLVVPGTRSLQYFGPGTRLLVL.

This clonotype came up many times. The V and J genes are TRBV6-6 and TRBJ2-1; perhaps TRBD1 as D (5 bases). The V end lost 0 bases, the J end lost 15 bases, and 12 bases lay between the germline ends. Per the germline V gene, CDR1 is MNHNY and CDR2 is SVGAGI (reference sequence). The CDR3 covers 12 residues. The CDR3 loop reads CASSYSREKVFF. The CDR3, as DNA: TGTGCCAGCAGTTACTCCAGGGAAAAGGTGTTCTTC.

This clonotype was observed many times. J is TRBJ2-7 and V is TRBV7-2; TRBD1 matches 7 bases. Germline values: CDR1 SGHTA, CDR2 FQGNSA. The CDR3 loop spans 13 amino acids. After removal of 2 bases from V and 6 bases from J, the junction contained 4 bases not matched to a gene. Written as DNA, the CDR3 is TGTGCCAGCAGCTTACTTCACAGGGGCGAGCAGTACTTC. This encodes CASSLLHRGEQYF.

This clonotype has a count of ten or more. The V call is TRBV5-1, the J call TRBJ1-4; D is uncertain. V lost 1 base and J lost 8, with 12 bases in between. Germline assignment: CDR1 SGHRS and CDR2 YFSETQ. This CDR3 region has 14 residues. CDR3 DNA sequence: TGCGCCAGCAGCTTGTACATCTCAGGCGAAAAACTGTTTTTT. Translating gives CASSLYISGEKLFF.

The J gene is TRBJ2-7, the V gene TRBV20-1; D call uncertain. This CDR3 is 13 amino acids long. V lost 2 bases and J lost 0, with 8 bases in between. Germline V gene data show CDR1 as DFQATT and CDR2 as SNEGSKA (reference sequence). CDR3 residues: CSARHQDSYEQYF. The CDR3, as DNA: TGCAGTGCTAGACACCAGGACTCCTACGAGCAGTACTTC.

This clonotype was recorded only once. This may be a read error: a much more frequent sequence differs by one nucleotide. CDR3 protein: CASSLLRQGARGVNVLTF. Here the CDR3 DNA reads TGTGCCAGCAGCTTACTAAGACAGGGGGCTAGGGGGGTCAACGTCCTGACTTTC. V gene TRBV11-1 combines with J gene TRBJ2-6, with 10 bases aligning to TRBD1. The CDR3 covers 18 residues. CDR1 SGHAT and CDR2 FQDESV come from the germline V gene (reference sequence).

CDR3 sequence (DNA): TGTGCCAGCAGCCCATTGACTAGCGGGAGACCCTACGAGCAGTACTTC. It codes for CASSPLTSGRPYEQYF. The chain links TRBV13 to TRBJ2-7, with 12 bases identical to TRBD2. The CDR3 runs 16 residues. Trimming cost V 5 bases and J 2 bases; bases outside gene matches: 7. Looked up from germline, CDR1 is PRHDT and CDR2 is FYEKMQ (reference sequence).

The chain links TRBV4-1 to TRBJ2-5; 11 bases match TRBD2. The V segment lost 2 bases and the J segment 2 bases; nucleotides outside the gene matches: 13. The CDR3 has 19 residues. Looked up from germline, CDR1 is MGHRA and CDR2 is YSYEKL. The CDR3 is CASSQSDGTSGEPQETQYF. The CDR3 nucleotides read TGCGCCAGCAGCCAATCCGACGGGACTAGCGGAGAACCACAAGAGACCCAGTACTTC.

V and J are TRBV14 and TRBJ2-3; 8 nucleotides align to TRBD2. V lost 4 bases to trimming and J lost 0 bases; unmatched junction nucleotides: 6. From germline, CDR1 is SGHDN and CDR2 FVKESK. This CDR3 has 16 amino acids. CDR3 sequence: CASSPPGGASTDTQYF. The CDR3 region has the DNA TGTGCCAGCAGCCCTCCCGGGGGGGCGAGCACAGATACGCAGTATTTT.